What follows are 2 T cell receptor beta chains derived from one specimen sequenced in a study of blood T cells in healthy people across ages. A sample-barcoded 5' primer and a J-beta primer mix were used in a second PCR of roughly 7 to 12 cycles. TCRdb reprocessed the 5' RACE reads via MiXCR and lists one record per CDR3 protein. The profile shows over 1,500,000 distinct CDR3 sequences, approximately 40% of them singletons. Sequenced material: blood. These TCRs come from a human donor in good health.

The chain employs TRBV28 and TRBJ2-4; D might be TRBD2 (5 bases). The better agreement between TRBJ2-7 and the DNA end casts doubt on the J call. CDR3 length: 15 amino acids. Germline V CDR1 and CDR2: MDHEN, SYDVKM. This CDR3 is CASSVSEGKSYEQYF. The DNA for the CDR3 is TGTGCCAGCAGTGTGAGTGAGGGCAAATCCTACGAGCAGTACTTC.

CDR3 bases: TGCGCCAGCAGCCAAGATTTACCAGGGGCCGAGGGCAATCAGCCCCAGCATTTT. It is translated as CASSQDLPGAEGNQPQHF. The gene calls are TRBV4-3 and TRBJ1-5, with D perhaps TRBD1 (6 bases). The length of the CDR3 is 18 residues. In germline, CDR1 is LGHNA, CDR2 YSLEER. V lost 0 bases to trimming and J lost 2 bases, with 17 bases between them.